The 9 T cell receptor beta chains presented below share a single source sample, sequenced in a study of vaccination and CD4 T cells after COVID-19. An Oncomine TCR Beta short-read assay was used to sequence the DNA from cultured CD4+ T cells. TCRdb analysed the PCR reads with MiXCR anew, one entry per CDR3 protein. The table shows approximately 20,000 distinct CDR3 sequences, with roughly 70% occurring only once. Indicated treatment: approximately 10-day PBMC culture with coronavirus spike peptide pools or control peptides (ViraFEST assay). Their specific antigens are unknown. The sequencing input was CD4+ T cells from blood, cultured in vitro. The receptors here all came from a human donor who had recovered from COVID-19.

This chain joins TRBV12-3 or TRBV12-4 and TRBJ1-2; TRBD1 aligns across 7 bases. The trim removed 4 bases at V and 9 bases at J, leaving 2 bases unmatched. The CDR3 consists of 11 residues. As DNA, the CDR3 is TGTGCCAGCAGTTCGACAGGGAGCTACACCTTC. Protein product: CASSSTGSYTF.

The sample holds a few counts of this clonotype. The V and J genes are TRBV6-5 and TRBJ1-2; TRBD1 might be the D (5 bases). The V gene's germline CDR1 is MNHEY and CDR2 SVGAGI. The CDR3 is 13 residues long. V was shortened by 2 bases and J by 6 bases, with 10 bases between the two germline ends. CDR3 protein: CASSYHGGDGYTF. As DNA, the CDR3 is TGTGCCAGCAGTTACCATGGGGGAGATGGCTACACCTTC.

The rearrangement uses TRBV7-9 and TRBJ1-3; no clear D. This CDR3 spans 15 amino acids. The V end was cut by 3 bases, the J end by 2 bases, with 11 bases between. The germline gives CDR1 SEHNR, CDR2 FQNEAQ (reference sequence). The CDR3: CASSLQQHPGNTIYF. DNA of the CDR3: TGTGCCAGCAGCTTGCAGCAACACCCTGGAAACACCATATATTTT. Variable domain in full (rest from reference TRBV7-9 and TRBJ1-3): DTGVSQNPRHKITKRGQNVTFRCDPISEHNRLYWYRQTLGQGPEFLTYFQNEAQLEKSRLLSDRFSAERPKGSFSTLEIQRTEQGDSAMYLCASSLQQHPGNTIYFGEGSWLTVV.

The chain employs TRBV2 and TRBJ2-5; the D gene is possibly TRBD2 (5 bases). The CDR3 is 14 amino acids. Germline V gene sequence: CDR1 SNHLY, CDR2 FYNNEI. The V end was cut by 3 bases, the J end by 5 bases, with 13 bases between. The CDR3 spells CASSDTQPGETQYF. The CDR3 nucleotides are TGTGCCAGCAGTGATACGCAGCCGGGGGAGACCCAGTACTTC.

The chain has TRBV6-5 and TRBJ1-4; TRBD1 matches 7 bases. V lost 3 bases and J lost 4; bases outside the gene matches: 8. Germline CDR1 reads MNHEY; CDR2 reads SVGAGI. CDR3 size: 16 residues. In nucleotides, the CDR3 is TGTGCCAGCAGTTATGGAGGGGGCGGGTTTAATGAAAAACTGTTTTTT. Translation: CASSYGGGGFNEKLFF.

A word on this clonotype: One end of the junction is discordant with germline, which a read error may explain. The CDR3 spells CASIKGKNTEAFF. The DNA for the CDR3 is TGTGCTAGCATCAAAGGGAAAAACACTGAAGCTTTCTTT. The rearrangement joins TRBV7-7 to TRBJ1-1; no reliable D call. In germline, CDR1 is SSHAT, CDR2 FNYEAQ (reference sequence). There are 13 residues in the CDR3.

The rearrangement uses TRBV27 and TRBJ2-7; a weak D match, TRBD2 (6 bases). This CDR3 comprises 15 residues. Trimming shortened V by 2 bases and J by 7 bases, and 18 bases separated the two germline ends. Germline CDR1 and CDR2: MNHEY and SMNVEV (reference sequence). The CDR3 nucleotides read TGTGCCAGCAGTTTAATAGCTAGCGTGTACGTGGAGCAGTACTTC. This encodes CASSLIASVYVEQYF.

This clonotype was counted once. DNA of the CDR3: TGTGCCAGCAGTTTTGCTAGCGCGACCTACGAGCAGTACTTC. Its protein is CASSFASATYEQYF. The rearrangement joins TRBV28 to TRBJ2-7, with a weak D call TRBD2 (6 bases). This CDR3 is built from 14 residues. Germline CDR1 reads MDHEN; CDR2 reads SYDVKM. Trimming stripped 3 bases from V and 2 bases from J, with 11 bases between. The full variable domain, with the rest looked up from reference TRBV28 and TRBJ2-7, is DVKVTQSSRYLVKRTGEKVFLECVQDMDHENMFWYRQDPGLGLRLIYFSYDVKMKEKGDIPEGYSVSREKKERFSLILESASTNQTSMYLCASSFASATYEQYFGPGTRLTVT.

This sequence joins TRBV6-1 and TRBJ2-1, with D possibly being TRBD2 (5 bases). Looked up from germline, CDR1 is MNHNS and CDR2 is SASEGT. Trimming took 4 bases from V and 2 from J, leaving 9 bases between them. The CDR3 has 14 amino acids. The chain's CDR3 is CASSVGGPYNEQFF. In DNA form, the CDR3 reads TGTGCCAGCAGTGTAGGCGGGCCCTACAATGAGCAGTTCTTC.